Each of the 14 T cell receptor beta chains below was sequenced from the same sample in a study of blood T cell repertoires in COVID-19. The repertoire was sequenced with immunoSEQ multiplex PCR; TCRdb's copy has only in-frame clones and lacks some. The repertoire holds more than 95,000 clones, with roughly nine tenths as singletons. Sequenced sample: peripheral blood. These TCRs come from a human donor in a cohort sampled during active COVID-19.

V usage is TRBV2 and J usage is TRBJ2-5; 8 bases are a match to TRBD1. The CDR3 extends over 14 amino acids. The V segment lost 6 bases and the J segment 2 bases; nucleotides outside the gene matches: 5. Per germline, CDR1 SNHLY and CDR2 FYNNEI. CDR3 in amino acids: CASSPDRGQETQYF. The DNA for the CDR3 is TGTGCCAGCAGCCCAGACAGGGGTCAAGAGACCCAGTACTTC.

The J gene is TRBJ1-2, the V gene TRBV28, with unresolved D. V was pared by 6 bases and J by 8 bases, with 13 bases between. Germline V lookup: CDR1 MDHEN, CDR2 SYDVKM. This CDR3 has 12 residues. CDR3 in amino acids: CASSGRQRGYTF. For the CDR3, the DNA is TGTGCCAGCAGCGGGAGGCAACGGGGCTACACCTTC.

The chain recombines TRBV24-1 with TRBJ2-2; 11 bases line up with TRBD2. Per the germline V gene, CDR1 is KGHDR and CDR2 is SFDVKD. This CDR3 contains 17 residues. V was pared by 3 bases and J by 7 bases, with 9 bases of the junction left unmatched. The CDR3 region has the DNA TGTGCCACCAGTGATGCCGGGACTAGCGGATGGGGCGGGGAGCTGTTTTTT. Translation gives CATSDAGTSGWGGELFF.

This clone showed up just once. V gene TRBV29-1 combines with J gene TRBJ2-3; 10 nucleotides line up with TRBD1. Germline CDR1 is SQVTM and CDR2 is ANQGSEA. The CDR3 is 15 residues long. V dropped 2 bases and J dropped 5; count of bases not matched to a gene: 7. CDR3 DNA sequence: TGCAGCGTTGAACCTTGGGACAGGGGAGGAGATACGCAGTATTTT. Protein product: CSVEPWDRGGDTQYF.

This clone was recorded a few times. The DNA for the CDR3 is TGTGCCAGCAGCTTCGCCGGGACTAGCAGCACAGATACGCAGTATTTT. Amino acids: CASSFAGTSSTDTQYF. This chain connects TRBV7-2 to TRBJ2-3; 9 bases map to TRBD2. Per the germline V gene, CDR1 is SGHTA and CDR2 is FQGNSA. V lost 3 bases and J lost 0; bases outside the gene matches: 4. CDR3 length equals 16 residues.

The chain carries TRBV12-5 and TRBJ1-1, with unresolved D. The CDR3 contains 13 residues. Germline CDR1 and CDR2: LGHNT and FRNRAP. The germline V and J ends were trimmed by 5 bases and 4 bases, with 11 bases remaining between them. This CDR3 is CASGPRGSTEAFF. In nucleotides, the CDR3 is TGTGCTAGTGGTCCGAGAGGGTCCACTGAAGCTTTCTTT.

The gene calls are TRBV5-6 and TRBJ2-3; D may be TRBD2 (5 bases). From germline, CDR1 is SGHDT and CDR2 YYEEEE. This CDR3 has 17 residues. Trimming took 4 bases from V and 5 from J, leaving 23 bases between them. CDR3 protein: CASSPVGRGIVGDTQYF. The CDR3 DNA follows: TGTGCCAGCAGCCCCGTGGGGAGAGGTATTGTCGGAGATACGCAGTATTTT.

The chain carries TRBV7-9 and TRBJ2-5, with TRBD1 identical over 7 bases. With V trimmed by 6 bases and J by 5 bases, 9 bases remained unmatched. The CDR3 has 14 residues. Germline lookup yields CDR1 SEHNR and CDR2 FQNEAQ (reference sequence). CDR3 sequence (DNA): TGTGCCAGCAGGCTACAGGGGCCAGGGGAGACCCAGTACTTC. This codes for CASRLQGPGETQYF. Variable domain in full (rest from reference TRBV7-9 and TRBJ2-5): DTGVSQNPRHKITKRGQNVTFRCDPISEHNRLYWYRQTLGQGPEFLTYFQNEAQLEKSRLLSDRFSAERPKGSFSTLEIQRTEQGDSAMYLCASRLQGPGETQYFGPGTRLLVL.

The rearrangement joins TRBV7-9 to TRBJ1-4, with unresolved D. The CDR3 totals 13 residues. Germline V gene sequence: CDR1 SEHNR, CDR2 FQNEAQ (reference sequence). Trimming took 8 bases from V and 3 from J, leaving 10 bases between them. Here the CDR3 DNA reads TGTGCCAGCGTCCTGGCCGCTAATGAAAAACTGTTTTTT. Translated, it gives CASVLAANEKLFF.

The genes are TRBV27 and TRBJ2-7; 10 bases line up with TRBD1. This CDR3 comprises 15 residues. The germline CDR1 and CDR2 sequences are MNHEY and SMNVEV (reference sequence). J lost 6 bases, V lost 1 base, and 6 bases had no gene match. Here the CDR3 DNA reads TGTGCCAGCAGTTTATTCGGGACAGGGGACCTCGAGCAGTACTTC. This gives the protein CASSLFGTGDLEQYF.

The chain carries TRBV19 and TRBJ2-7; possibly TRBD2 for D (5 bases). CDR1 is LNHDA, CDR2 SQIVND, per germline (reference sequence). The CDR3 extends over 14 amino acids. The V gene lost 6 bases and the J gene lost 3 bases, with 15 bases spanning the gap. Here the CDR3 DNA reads TGTGCCAGTAGGTCGCAGGAAGGGAGCTACGAGCAGTACTTC. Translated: CASRSQEGSYEQYF.

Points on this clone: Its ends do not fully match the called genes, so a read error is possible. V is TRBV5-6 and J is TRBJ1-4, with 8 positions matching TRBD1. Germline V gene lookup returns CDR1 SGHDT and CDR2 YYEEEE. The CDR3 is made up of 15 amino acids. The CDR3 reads CASRLTGDGYSRVVF. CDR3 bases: TGTGCCAGCAGGTTGACAGGGGACGGCTACTCCCGTGTCGTTTTT.

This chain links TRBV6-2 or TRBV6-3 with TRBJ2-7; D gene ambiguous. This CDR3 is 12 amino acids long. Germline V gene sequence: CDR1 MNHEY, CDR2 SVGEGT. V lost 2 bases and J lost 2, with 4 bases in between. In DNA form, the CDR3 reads TGTGCCAGCAGTTACCCCGCCTACGAGCAGTACTTC. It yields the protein CASSYPAYEQYF.

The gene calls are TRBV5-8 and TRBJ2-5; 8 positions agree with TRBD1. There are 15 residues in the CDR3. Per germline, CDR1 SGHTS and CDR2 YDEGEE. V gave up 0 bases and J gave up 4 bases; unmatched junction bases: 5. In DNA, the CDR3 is TGTGCCAGCAGCTTGGGGACAGGGACACGAGAGACCCAGTACTTC. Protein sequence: CASSLGTGTRETQYF.